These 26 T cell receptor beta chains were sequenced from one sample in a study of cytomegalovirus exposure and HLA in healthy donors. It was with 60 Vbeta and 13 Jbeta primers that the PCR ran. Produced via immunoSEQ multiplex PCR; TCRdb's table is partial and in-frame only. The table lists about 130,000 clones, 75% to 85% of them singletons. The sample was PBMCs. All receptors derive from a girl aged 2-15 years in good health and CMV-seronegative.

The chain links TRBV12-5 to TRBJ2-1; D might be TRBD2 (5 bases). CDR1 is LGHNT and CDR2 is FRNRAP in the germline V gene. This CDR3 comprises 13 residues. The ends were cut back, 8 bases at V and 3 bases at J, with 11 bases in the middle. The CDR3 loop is CASLSGGYNEQFF. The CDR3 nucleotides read TGTGCTAGTCTTTCAGGAGGCTACAATGAGCAGTTCTTC.

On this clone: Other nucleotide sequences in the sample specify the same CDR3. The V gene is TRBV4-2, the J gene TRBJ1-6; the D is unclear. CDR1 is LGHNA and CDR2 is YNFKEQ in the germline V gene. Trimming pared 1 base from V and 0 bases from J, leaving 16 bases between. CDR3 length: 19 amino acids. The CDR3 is CASSQGVVTEGSYNSPLHF. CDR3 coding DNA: TGTGCCAGCAGCCAAGGAGTGGTTACCGAGGGCTCCTATAATTCACCCCTCCACTTT.

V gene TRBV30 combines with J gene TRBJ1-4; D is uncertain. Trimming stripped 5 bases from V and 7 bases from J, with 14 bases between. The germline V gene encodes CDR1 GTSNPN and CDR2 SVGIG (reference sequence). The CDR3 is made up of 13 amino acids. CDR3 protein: CAWDRSGVEKLFF. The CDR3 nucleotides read TGTGCCTGGGATCGGAGTGGTGTTGAAAAACTGTTTTTT.

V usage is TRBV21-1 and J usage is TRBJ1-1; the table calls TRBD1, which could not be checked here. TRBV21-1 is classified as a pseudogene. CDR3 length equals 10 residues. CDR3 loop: CASSTLRAFF. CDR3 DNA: TGTGCCAGCAGCACACTCAGGGCTTTCTTT.

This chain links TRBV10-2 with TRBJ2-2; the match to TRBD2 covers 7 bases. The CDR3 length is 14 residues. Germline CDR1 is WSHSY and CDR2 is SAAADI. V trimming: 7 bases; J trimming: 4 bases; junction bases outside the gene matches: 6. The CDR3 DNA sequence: TGCGCCAGCAAGGCGGGAGTAGGCACCGGGGAGCTGTTTTTT. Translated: CASKAGVGTGELFF.

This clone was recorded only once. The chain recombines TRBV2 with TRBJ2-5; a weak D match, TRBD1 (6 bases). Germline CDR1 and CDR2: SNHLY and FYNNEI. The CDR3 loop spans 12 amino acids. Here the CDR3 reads CASKTGRETQYF. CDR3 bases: TGTGCTTCTAAGACAGGACGAGAGACCCAGTACTTC.

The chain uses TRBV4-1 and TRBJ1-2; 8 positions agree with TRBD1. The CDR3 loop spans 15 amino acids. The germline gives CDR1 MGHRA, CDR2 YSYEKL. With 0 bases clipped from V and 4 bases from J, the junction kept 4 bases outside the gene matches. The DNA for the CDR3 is TGCGCCAGCAGCCAAGAATCTGACAGGGGCTATGGCTACACCTTC. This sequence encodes CASSQESDRGYGYTF.

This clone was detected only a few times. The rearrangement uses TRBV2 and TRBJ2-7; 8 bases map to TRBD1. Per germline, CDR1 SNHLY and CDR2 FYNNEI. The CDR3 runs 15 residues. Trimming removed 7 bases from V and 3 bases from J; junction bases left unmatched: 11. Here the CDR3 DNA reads TGTGCCAGCACCCCGGACAGGGTGGTCAACTACGAGCAGTACTTC. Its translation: CASTPDRVVNYEQYF.

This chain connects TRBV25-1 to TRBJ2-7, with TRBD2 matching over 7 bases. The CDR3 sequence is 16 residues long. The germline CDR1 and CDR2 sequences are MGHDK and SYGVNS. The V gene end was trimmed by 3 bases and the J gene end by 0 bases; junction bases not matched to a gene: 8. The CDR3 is CASSDPQRGSSYEQYF. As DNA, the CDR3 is TGTGCCAGCAGTGACCCCCAGCGGGGTTCCTCCTACGAGCAGTACTTC.

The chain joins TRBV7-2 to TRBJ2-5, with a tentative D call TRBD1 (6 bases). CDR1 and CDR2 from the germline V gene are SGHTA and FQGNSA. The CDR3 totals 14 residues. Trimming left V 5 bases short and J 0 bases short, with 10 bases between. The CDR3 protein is CASSKGQYQETQYF. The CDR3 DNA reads TGTGCCAGCAGCAAAGGACAGTACCAAGAGACCCAGTACTTC.

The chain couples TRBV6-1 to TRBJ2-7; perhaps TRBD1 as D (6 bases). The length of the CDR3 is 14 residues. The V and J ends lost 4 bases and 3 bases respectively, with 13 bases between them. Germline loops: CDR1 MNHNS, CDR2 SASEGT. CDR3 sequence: CASSAKHRDYEQYF. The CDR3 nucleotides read TGTGCCAGCAGTGCTAAGCACAGGGACTACGAGCAGTACTTC.

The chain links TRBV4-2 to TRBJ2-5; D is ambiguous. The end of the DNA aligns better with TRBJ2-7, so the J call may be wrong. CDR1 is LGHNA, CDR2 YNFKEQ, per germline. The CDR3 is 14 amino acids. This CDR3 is CASSQGGDSYEQYF. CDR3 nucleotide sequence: TGTGCCAGCAGCCAAGGCGGAGACTCCTACGAGCAGTACTTC.

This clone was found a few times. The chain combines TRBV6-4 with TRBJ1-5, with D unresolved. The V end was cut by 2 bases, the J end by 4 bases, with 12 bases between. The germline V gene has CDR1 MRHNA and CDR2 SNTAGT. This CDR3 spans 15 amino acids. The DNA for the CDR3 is TGTGCCAGCAGTGACGGAGTACCCGCAAATCAGCCCCAGCATTTT. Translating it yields CASSDGVPANQPQHF.

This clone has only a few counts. The CDR3 sequence: CAWRYPGGNNSPLHF. In DNA form, the CDR3 reads TGTGCCTGGAGATATCCCGGGGGTAATAATTCACCCCTCCACTTT. This chain connects TRBV30 to TRBJ1-6; possible D gene TRBD1, 5 bases. Trimming cost V 3 bases and J 5 bases, with 14 bases left between them. Germline-derived CDR1 and CDR2 are GTSNPN and SVGIG (reference sequence). There are 15 residues in the CDR3.

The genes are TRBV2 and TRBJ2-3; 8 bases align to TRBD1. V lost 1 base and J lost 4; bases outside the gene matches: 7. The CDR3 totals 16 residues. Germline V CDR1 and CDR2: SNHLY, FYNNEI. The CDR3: CASSEGPGGFPDTQYF. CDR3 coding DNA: TGTGCCAGCAGTGAAGGGCCAGGGGGCTTCCCAGATACGCAGTATTTT.

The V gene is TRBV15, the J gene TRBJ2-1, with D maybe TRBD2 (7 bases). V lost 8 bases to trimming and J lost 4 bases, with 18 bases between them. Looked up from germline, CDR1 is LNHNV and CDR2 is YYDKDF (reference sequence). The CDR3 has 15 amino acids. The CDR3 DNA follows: TGTGCCACCTCCCCTAGGGGGGGAGATTACAATGAGCAGTTCTTC. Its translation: CATSPRGGDYNEQFF.

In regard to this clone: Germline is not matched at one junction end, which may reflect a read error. The CDR3 reads CASSPGLAAYGQYF. The CDR3 coding sequence is TGCGCCAGCAGCCCCGGACTAGCGGCCTACGGGCAGTACTTC. The V gene is TRBV4-1, the J gene TRBJ2-7; 10 bases align to TRBD2. The CDR3 has 14 residues. In germline, CDR1 is MGHRA, CDR2 YSYEKL.

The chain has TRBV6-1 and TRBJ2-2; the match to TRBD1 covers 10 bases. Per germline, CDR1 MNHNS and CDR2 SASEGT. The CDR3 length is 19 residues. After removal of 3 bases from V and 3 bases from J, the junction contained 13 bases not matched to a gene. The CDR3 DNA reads TGTGCCAGCAGTGACCGGTCCGGGACAGGGGTTCCCCACACCGGGGAGCTGTTTTTT. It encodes CASSDRSGTGVPHTGELFF.

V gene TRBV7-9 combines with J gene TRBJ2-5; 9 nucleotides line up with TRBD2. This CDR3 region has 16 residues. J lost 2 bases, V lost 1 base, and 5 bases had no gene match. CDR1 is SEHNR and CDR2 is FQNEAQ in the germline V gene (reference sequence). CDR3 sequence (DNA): TGTGCCAGCAGCTTAGGGCGGGAGGGCCGTCAAGAGACCCAGTACTTC. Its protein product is CASSLGREGRQETQYF. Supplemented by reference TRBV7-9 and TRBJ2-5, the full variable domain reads DTGVSQNPRHKITKRGQNVTFRCDPISEHNRLYWYRQTLGQGPEFLTYFQNEAQLEKSRLLSDRFSAERPKGSFSTLEIQRTEQGDSAMYLCASSLGREGRQETQYFGPGTRLLVL.

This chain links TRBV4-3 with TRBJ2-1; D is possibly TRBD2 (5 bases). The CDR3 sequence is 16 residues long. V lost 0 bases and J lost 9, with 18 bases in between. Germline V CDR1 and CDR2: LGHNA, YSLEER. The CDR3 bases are TGCGCCAGCAGCCAAGACTTCGTTGCTAGCTCCGGTGAGCAGTTCTTC. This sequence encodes CASSQDFVASSGEQFF.

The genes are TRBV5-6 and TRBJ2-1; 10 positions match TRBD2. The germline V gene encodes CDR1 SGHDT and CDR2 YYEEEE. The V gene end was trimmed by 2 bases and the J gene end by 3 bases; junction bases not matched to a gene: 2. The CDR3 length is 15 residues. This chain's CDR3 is CASSFGLADYNEQFF. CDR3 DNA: TGTGCCAGCAGCTTCGGACTAGCGGACTACAATGAGCAGTTCTTC.

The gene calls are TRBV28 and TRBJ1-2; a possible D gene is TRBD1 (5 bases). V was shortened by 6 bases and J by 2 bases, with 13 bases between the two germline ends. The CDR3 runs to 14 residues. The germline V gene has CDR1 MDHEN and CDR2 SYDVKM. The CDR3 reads CASSPPTGNYGYTF. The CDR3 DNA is TGTGCCAGCAGCCCACCCACAGGAAACTATGGCTACACCTTC.

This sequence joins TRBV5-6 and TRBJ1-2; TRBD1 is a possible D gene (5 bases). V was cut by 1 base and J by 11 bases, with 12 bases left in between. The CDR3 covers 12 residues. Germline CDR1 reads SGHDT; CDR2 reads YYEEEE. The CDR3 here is CASSLIQERYTF. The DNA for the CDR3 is TGTGCCAGCAGCTTGATACAGGAGCGATACACCTTC.

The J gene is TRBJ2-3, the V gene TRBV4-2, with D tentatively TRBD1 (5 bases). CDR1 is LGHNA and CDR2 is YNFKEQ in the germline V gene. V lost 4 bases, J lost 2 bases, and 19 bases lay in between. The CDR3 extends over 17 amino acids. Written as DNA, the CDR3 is TGTGCCAGCAGCCTTCGGGTGGGGCAGGCAGACACAGATACGCAGTATTTT. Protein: CASSLRVGQADTDTQYF.

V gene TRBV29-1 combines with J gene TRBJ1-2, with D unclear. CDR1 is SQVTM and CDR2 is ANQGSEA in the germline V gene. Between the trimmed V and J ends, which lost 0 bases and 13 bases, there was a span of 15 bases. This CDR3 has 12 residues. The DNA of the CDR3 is TGCAGCGTTGAAGATTCTTGGGAGGAGTGCACCTTC. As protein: CSVEDSWEECTF.

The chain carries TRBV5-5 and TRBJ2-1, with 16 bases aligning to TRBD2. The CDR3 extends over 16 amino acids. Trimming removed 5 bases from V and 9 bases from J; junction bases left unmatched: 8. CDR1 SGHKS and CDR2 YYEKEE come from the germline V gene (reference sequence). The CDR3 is CASRMGLAGGLGEQFF. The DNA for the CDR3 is TGTGCCAGCAGGATGGGACTAGCGGGGGGGTTGGGTGAGCAGTTCTTC.